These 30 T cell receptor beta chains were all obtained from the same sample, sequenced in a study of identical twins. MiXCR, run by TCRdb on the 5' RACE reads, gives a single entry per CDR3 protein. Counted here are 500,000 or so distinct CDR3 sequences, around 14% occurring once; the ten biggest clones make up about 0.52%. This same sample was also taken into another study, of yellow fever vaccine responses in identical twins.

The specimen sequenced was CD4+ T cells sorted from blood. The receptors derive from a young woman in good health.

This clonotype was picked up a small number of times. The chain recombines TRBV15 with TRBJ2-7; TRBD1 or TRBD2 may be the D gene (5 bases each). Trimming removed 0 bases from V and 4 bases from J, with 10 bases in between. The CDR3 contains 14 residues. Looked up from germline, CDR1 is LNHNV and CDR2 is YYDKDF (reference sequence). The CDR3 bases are TGTGCCACCAGCAGAGATATGGGGACGTACGAGCAGTACTTC. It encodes CATSRDMGTYEQYF.

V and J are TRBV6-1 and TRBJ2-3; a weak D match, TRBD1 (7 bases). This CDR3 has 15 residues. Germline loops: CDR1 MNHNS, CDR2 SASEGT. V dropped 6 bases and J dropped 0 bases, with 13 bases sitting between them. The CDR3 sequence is CASREGQHSTDTQYF. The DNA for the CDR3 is TGTGCCAGCAGGGAGGGACAGCATAGCACAGATACGCAGTATTTT.

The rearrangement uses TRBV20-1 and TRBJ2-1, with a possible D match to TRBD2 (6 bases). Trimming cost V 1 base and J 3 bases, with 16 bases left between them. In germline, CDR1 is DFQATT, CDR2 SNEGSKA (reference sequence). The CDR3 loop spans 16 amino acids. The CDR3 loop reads CSARGSEGINYNEQFF. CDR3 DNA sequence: TGCAGTGCTAGAGGTTCGGAGGGGATAAACTACAATGAGCAGTTCTTC.

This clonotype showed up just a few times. The CDR3 reads CASTPRTGANSYEQYF. CDR3 in DNA: TGTGCCAGCACTCCTAGGACAGGGGCAAACTCCTACGAGCAGTACTTC. The rearrangement links TRBV28 to TRBJ2-7, with 9 bases fitting TRBD1. J was trimmed by 0 bases and V by 7 bases; bases with no gene match: 10. CDR3 length equals 16 residues. Germline V lookup: CDR1 MDHEN, CDR2 SYDVKM.

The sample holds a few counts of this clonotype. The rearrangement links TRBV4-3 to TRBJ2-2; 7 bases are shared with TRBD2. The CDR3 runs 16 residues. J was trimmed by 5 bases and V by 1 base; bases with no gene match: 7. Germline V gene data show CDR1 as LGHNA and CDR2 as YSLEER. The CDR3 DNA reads TGCGCCAGCAGCCAAGGGGCGGGAGTACGAACCGGGGAGCTGTTTTTT. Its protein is CASSQGAGVRTGELFF.

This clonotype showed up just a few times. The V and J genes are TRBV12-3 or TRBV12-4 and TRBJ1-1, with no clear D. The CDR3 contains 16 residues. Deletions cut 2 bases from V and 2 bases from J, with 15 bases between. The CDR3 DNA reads TGTGCCAGCAGTTTAACTGGGCAAGGACCAAACACTGAAGCTTTCTTT. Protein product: CASSLTGQGPNTEAFF.

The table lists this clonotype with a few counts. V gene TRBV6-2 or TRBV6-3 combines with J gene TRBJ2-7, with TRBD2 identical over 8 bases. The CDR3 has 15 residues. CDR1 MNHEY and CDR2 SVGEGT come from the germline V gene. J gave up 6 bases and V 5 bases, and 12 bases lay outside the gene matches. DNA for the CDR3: TGTGCCAGCAGTGCATCGGGGGGGGGCCTTTTCGAGCAGTACTTC. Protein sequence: CASSASGGGLFEQYF.

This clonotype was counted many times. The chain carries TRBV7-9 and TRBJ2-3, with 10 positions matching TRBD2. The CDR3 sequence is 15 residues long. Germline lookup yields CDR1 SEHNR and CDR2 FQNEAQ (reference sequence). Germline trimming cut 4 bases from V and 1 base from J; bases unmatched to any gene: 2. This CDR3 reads CASSSGTSGTDTQYF. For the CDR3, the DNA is TGTGCCAGCAGCTCCGGGACTAGCGGCACAGATACGCAGTATTTT.

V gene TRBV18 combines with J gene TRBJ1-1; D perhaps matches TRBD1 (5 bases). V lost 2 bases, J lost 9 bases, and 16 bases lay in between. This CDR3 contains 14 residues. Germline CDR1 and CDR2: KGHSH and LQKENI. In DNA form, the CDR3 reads TGTGCCAGCTCACCAGACCAGGGCGGATTTAAAGCTTTCTTT. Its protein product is CASSPDQGGFKAFF. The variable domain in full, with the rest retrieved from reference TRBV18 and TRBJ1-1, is NAGVMQNPRHLVRRRGQEARLRCSPMKGHSHVYWYRQLPEEGLKFMVYLQKENIIDESGMPKERFSAEFPKEGPSILRIQQVVRGDSAAYFCASSPDQGGFKAFFGQGTRLTVV.

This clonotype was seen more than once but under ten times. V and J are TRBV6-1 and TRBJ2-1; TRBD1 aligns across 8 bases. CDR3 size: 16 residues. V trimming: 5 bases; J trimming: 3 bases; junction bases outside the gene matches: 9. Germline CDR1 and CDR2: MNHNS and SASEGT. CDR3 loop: CASSKDREISYNEQFF. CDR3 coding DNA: TGTGCCAGCAGTAAGGACAGGGAAATCAGCTACAATGAGCAGTTCTTC.

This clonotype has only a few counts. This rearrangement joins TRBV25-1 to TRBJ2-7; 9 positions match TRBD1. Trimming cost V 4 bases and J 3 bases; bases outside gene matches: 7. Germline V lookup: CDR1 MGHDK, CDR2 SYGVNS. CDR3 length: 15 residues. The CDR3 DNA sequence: TGTGCCAGCAGTGCCCCGGACAGGGGAAACTACGAGCAGTACTTC. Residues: CASSAPDRGNYEQYF.

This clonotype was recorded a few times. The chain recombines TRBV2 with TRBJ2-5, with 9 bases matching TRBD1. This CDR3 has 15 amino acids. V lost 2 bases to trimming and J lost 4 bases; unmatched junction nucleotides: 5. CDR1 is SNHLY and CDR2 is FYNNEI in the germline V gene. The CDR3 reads CASSEHTGGAETQYF. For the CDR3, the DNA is TGTGCCAGCAGTGAACACACAGGGGGCGCAGAGACCCAGTACTTC.

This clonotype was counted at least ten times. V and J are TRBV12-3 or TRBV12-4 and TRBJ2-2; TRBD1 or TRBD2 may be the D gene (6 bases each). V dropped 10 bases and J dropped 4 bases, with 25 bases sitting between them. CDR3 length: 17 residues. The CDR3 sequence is CATQGSGEKGVTGELFF. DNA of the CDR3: TGTGCCACCCAAGGTAGCGGTGAAAAGGGGGTCACCGGGGAGCTGTTTTTT.

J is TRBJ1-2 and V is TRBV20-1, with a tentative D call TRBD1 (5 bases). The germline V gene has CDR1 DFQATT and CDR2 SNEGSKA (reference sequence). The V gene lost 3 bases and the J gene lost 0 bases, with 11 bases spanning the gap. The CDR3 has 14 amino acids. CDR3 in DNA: TGCAGTGCTAGTAGGGCAGGGTCTAACTATGGCTACACCTTC. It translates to CSASRAGSNYGYTF.

The CDR3 protein is CSVDRRQASSYNEQFF. The CDR3 nucleotides are TGCAGCGTTGACCGCCGACAGGCCAGCTCCTACAATGAGCAGTTCTTC. The rearrangement joins TRBV29-1 to TRBJ2-1, with a possible D match to TRBD1 (6 bases). CDR1 is SQVTM and CDR2 is ANQGSEA in the germline V gene. The V gene lost 3 bases and the J gene lost 0 bases, with 15 bases spanning the gap. This CDR3 comprises 16 residues.

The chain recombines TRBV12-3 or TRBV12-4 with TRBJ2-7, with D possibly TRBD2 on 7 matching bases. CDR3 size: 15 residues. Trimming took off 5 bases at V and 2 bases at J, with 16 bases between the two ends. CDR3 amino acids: CASSTAGAPPYEQYF. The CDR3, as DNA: TGTGCCAGCAGTACGGCGGGGGCACCACCCTACGAGCAGTACTTC.

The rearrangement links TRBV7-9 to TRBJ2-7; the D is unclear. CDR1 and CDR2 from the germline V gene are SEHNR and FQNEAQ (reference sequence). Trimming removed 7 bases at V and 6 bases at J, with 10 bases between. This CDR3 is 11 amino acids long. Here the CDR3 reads CASTLDVEQYF. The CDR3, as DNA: TGTGCCAGCACCTTGGACGTCGAGCAGTACTTC.

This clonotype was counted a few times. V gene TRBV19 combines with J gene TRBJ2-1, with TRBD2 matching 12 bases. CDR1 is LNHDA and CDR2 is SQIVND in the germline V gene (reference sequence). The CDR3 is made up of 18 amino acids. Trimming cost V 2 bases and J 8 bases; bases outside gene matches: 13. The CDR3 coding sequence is TGTGCCAGTAGTATACTCAAGGGAGGGACTAGCGGGTTCTATGAGCAGTTCTTC. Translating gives CASSILKGGTSGFYEQFF.

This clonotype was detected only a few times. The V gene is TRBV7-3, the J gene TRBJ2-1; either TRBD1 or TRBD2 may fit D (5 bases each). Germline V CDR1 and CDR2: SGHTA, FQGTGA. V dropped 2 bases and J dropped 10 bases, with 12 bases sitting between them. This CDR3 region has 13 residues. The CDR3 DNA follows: TGTGCCAGCAGCTTATCAGGGCCGGGAGAGCAGTTCTTC. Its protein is CASSLSGPGEQFF. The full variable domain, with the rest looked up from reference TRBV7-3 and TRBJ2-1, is GAGVSQTPSNKVTEKGKYVELRCDPISGHTALYWYRQSLGQGPEFLIYFQGTGAADDSGLPNDRFFAVRPEGSVSTLKIQRTERGDSAVYLCASSLSGPGEQFFGPGTRLTVL.

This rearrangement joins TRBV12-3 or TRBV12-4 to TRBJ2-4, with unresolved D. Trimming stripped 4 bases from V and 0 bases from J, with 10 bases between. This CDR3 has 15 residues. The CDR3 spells CASSSRFLAKNIQYF. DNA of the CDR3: TGTGCCAGCAGTTCTCGGTTCTTAGCCAAAAACATTCAGTACTTC.

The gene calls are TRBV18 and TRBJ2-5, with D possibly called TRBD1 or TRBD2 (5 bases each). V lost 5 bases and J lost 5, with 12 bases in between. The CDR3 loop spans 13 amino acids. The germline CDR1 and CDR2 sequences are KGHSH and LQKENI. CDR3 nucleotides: TGTGCCAGCTCATCTGGCAGGGACGAGACCCAGTACTTC. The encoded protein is CASSSGRDETQYF.

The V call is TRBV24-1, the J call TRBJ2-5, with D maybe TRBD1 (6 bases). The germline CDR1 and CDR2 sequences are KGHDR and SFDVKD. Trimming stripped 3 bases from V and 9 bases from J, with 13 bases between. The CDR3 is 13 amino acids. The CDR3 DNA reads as TGTGCCACCAGTGATGGGATGCGACAGGCCCAGTACTTC. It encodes CATSDGMRQAQYF.

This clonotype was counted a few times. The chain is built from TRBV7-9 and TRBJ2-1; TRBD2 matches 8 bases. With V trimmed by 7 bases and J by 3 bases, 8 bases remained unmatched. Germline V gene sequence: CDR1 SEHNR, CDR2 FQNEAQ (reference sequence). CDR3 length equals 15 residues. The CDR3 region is CASTQRGSYYNEQFF. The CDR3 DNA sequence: TGTGCCAGCACTCAGCGGGGGTCATACTACAATGAGCAGTTCTTC.

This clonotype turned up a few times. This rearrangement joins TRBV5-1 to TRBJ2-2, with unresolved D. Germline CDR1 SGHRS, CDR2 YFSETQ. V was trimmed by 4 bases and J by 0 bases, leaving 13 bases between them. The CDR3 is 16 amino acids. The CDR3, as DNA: TGCGCCAGCAGCCCTGGAGTCAGCGCGAACACCGGGGAGCTGTTTTTT. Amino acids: CASSPGVSANTGELFF.

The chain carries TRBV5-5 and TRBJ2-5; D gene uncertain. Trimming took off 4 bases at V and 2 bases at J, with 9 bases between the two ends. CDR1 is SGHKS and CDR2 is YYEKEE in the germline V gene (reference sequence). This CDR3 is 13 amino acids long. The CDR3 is CASSRPGQETQYF. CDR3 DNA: TGTGCCAGCAGCAGGCCGGGTCAAGAGACCCAGTACTTC.

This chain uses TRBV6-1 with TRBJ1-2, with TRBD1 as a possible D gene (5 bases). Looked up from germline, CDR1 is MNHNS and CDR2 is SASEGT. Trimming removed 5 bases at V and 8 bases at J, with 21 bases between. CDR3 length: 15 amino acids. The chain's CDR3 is CASSPPGQGRRGYTF. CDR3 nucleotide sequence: TGTGCCAGCAGTCCGCCCGGGCAGGGACGAAGGGGCTACACCTTC.

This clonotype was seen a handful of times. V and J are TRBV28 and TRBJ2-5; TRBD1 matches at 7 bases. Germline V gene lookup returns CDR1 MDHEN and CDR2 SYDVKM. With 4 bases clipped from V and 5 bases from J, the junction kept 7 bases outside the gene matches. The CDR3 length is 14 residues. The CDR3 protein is CASSSQGFLETQYF. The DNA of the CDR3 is TGTGCCAGCAGTTCACAGGGGTTTCTCGAGACCCAGTACTTC.

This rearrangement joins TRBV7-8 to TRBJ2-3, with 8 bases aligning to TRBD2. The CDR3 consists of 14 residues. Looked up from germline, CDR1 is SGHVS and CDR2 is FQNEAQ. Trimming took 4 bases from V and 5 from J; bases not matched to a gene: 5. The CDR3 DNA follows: TGTGCCAGCAGCTCACGGGGGGGAGTAGATACGCAGTATTTT. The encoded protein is CASSSRGGVDTQYF.

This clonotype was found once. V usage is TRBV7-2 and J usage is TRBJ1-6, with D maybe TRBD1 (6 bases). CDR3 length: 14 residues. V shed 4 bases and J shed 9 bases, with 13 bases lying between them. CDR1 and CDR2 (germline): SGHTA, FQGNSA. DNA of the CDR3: TGTGCCAGCAGCTCAGGGGTCGGGCGTTCACCCCTCCACTTT. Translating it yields CASSSGVGRSPLHF.

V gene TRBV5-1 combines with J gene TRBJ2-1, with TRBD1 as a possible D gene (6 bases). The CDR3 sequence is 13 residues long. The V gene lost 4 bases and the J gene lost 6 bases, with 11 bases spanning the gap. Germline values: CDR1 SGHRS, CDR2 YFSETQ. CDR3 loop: CASSHVQGNEQFF. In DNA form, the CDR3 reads TGCGCCAGCAGCCACGTACAGGGCAATGAGCAGTTCTTC.